The text below deals with one T cell receptor (beta chain). Methods used by the authors: For nucleated cells, counts were estimated from reference gene primer amplification. Sequencing used immunoSEQ multiplex PCR; TCRdb keeps in-frame clones, though not all of them. D and trimming come from the DNA, and the V and J calls and clone size come from that table. The sample carries approximately 99,000 clones, more than 70% recorded once. The data were obtained in a study of blood T cell repertoires in COVID-19. About the study: Sites in the United States, Italy and Spain provided acute and convalescent COVID-19 samples. The cDNA or gDNA used as material had been derived from T cells, B-cell-depleted T cells, or PBMCs.

This CDR3 has 13 amino acids. The V end was cut by 0 bases, the J end by 2 bases, with 3 bases between. CDR1 is WNHNN and CDR2 is SYGVQD in the germline V gene (reference sequence). The clonotype comes from a woman in her sixties in a cohort sampled during active or convalescent COVID-19. The sequenced sample was peripheral blood. This chain joins TRBV10-1 and TRBJ2-3; D remains unclear. CDR3 region: CASSESATDTQYF. In DNA, the CDR3 is TGCGCCAGCAGTGAGTCGGCCACAGATACGCAGTATTTT.